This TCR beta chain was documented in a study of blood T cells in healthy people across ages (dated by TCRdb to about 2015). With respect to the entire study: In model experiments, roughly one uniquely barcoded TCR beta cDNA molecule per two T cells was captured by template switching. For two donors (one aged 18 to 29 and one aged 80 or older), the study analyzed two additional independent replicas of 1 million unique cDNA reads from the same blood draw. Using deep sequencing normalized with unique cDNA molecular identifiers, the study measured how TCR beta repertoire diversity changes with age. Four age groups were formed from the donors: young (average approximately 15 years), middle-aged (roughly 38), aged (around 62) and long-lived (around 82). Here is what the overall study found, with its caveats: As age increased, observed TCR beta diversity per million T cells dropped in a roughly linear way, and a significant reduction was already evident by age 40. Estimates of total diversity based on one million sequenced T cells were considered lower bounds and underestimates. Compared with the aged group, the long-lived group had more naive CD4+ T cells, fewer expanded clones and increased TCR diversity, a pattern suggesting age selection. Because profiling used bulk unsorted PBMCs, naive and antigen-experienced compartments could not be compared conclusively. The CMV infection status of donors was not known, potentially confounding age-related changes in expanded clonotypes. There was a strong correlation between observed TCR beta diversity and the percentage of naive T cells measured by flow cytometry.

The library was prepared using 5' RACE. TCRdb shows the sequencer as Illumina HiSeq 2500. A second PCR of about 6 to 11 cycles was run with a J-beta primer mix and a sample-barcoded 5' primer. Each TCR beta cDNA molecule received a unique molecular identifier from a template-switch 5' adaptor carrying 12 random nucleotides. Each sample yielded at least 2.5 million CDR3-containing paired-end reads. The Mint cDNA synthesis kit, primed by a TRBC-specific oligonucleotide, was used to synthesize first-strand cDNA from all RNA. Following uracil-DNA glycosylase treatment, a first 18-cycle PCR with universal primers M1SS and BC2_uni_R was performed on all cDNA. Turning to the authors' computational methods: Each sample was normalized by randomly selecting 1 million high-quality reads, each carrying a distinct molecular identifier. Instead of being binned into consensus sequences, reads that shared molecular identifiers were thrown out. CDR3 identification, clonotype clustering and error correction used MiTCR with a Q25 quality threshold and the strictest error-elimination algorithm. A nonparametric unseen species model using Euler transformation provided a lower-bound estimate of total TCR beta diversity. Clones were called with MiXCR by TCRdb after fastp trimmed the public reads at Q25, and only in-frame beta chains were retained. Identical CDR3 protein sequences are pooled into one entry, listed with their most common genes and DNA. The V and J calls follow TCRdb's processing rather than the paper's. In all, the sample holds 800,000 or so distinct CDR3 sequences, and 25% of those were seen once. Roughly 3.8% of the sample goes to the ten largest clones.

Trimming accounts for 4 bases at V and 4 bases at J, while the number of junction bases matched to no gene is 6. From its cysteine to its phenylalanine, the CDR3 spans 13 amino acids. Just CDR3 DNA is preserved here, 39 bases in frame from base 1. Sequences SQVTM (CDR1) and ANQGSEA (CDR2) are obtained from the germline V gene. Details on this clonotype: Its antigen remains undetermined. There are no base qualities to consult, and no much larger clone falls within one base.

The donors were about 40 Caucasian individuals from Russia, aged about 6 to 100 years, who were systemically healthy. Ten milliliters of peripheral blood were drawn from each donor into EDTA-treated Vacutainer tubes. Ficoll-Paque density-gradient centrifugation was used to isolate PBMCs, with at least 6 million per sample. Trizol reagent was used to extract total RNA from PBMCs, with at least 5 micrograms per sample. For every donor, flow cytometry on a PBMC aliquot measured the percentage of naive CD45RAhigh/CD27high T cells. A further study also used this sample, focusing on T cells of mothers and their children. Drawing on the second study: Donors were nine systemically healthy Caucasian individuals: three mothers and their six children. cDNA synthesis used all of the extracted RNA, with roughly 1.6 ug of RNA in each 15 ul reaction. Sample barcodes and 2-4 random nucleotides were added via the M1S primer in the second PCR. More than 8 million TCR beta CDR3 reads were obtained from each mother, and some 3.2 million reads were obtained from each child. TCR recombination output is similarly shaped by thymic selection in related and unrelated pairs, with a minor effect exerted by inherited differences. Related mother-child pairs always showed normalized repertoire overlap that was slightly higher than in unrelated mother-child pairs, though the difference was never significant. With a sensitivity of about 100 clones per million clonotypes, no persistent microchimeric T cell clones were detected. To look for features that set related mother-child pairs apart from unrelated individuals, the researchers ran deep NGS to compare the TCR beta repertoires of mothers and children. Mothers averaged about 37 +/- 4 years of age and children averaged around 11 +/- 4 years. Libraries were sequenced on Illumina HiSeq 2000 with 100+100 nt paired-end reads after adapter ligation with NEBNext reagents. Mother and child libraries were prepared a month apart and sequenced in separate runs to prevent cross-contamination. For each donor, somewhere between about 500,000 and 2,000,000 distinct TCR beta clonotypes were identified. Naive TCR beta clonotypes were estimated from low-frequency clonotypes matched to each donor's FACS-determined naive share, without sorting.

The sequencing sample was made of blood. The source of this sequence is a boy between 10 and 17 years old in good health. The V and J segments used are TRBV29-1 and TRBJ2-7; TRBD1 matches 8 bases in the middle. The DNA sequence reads TGCAGCGTTGTAGGCAGGGGGCGGTACGAGCAGTACTTC. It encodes CSVVGRGRYEQYF.